The clone carrying this T cell receptor beta chain has ten or more counts. Antigen unknown. The entry originates in a study of spatial heterogeneity in lung cancer. Time point of the sample: sample taken at primary tumor resection. Material for sequencing was whole RNA from tumor, nontumor lung or frozen PBMC, left unsorted. Using its own MiXCR run on the 5' RACE reads, TCRdb lists one record per CDR3 protein. This repertoire shows fewer than 5,500 distinct CDR3 sequences, about 8% found once; its top ten account for approximately 15%. Germline values: CDR1 MNHEY, CDR2 SMNVEV (reference sequence). V was pared by 2 bases and J by 14 bases, with 18 bases between. The CDR3 is made up of 13 amino acids. Findings of the study overall: Tumor mutation counts were tracked by expanded intratumoral alpha and beta TCR counts.

This chain joins TRBV27 and TRBJ2-5; D is perhaps TRBD2 (6 bases). Here the sequenced sample was lung tumor tissue, taken at surgery. The receptor comes from a female donor with early-stage non-small cell lung cancer. The CDR3, as DNA: TGTGCCAGCAGTTTAAGTAGCCCACTAGCCCTTTACTTC. Protein product: CASSLSSPLALYF.